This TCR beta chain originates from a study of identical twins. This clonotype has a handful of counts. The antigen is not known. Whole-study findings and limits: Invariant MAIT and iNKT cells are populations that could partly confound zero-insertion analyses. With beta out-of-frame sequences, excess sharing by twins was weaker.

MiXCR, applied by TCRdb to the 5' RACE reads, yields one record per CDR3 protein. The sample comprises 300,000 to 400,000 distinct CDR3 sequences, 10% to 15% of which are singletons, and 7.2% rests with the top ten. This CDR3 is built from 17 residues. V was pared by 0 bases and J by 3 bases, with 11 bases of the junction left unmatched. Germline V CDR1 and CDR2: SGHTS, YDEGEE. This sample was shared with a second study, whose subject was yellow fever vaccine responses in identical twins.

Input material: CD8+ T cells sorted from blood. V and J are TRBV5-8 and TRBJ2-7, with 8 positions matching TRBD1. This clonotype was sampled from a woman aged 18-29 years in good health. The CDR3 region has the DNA TGTGCCAGCAGCTTGGTAGGGATCGGGACAGGAGACTACGAGCAGTACGTC. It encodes CASSLVGIGTGDYEQYV.